This T cell receptor (beta chain) was profiled in a study of T cell responses to AZD1222 COVID-19 vaccine (dated by TCRdb to the early 2020s). The study in broad terms: AZD1222 recipients given second doses at about 4 weeks or at about 12 weeks were pooled, since spike-specific TCR depth and breadth were not found to differ between the two schedules. A total of about 230 trial participants underwent TCR sequencing, of whom some 210 received two doses of AZD1222 and about 25 received two doses of the MenACWY control vaccine. Enrollment into the trials was organized by age into subgroups of 18-55, 56-69 and 70-plus years, and those subgroups contained about 160, 30 and 59 TCR-sequenced participants, respectively.

The time point tag for this specimen amounts to: baseline before first vaccination. The vaccinee samples were drawn from two UK trials, COV001 and COV002, one of which was a single-blind randomized controlled phase 2/3 trial testing AZD1222 (ChAdOx1 nCoV-19) in healthy adults. For TCRbeta chain sequencing, PBMC samples from trial participants were taken at day 0 and at day 28 after the second dose. Broad study findings and their caveats: Spike-specific TCR breadth and depth rose significantly after two AZD1222 doses compared with day 0 and with MenACWY recipients. Most participants were white British and females outnumbered males, and the authors suggested that clonal diversity may have been underestimated. Reportedly, almost half of the unique spike-specific TCRs recognized epitopes lying outside the regions that are mutated in the B.1.351 and B.1.1.7 variants. Vaccine-associated CD4 TCRs spanned the whole spike protein, with dominant responses in regions 160-218 and 743-854. Conclusions about previously exposed vaccinees are limited because only a handful of AZD1222 recipients were SARS-CoV-2 seropositive at baseline. No day 14 peak-response samples were available, so repertoires were characterized only after the peak T cell response. In the small 56-69-year group, the increase in depth fell short of significance, most likely because of low power.

As encoded in the germline V gene, CDR1 is MNHEY while CDR2 is SVGAGI. Trimming removed 6 bases from V and 9 bases from J; the gene matches leave 12 bases unexplained. There are 15 amino acids in the CDR3, from cysteine to phenylalanine inclusive. The entry retains the CDR3 DNA only, 45 bases that are in frame from base 1. The CDR3 regions of human TCRbeta chains were subjected to immunosequencing. The original methods were these. TCRs in the repertoires were compared against a reference library of SARS-CoV-2-specific TCRs that had been generated with the MIRA antigen-specificity platform. Breadth was defined as the fraction of unique TCRs that were SARS-CoV-2-associated. Depth was defined as the fraction of total T cells that were SARS-CoV-2-associated. Each spike-specific TCR was assigned to its reactive spike region and to a CD4 or CD8 class using the MIRA data. Log10-transformed breadth and depth values were compared by one-way ANOVA with Sidak's multiple comparisons tests. Drawn from immuneACCESS, this table holds only the in-frame rearrangements with V and J called that TCRdb kept. Clones are partly lost; checked studies trace under half to an unresolved V gene and leave the rest unexplained. V and J calls and clone size are those listed in that table; D and trimming were worked out from the DNA. The sample table records 90,000 to 150,000 clones; roughly nine tenths of these occur just once. The ten largest clones add up to 3.5% to 4.5% of the sample.

Of note for this clone: The target of this receptor is not known. Base qualities are not provided; no much larger clone lies one nucleotide away.

The receptor comes from an adult in good health. The rearranged chain carries TRBV6-5 and TRBJ1-4, with 8 bases in between that match TRBD1. The source material was peripheral blood, sampled on day 0 of AZD1222 vaccination. CDR3 reads: CASRRSGTGGKKLFF. The DNA sequence reads TGTGCCAGCAGGCGATCCGGGACAGGAGGGAAAAAACTGTTTTTT.